The 4 T cell receptor beta chains in this list originate from one sample, sequenced in a study of T cell changes during pregnancy in multiple sclerosis. TCRdb keeps only in-frame clones here, not all; method: immunoSEQ multiplex PCR. The table includes about 68,000 clones, under 95% detected once. The sample was peripheral blood, taken in the second trimester of pregnancy. The source is a female donor in good health, enrolled as a control in a pregnancy study.

The chain links TRBV28 to TRBJ1-1, with D uncertain. There are 10 residues in the CDR3. V was trimmed by 4 bases and J by 11 bases, leaving 8 bases between them. Germline V gene lookup returns CDR1 MDHEN and CDR2 SYDVKM. The CDR3 DNA is TGTGCCAGCAGTTCTATGCGGGCTTTCTTT. Amino acid sequence: CASSSMRAFF. The full variable domain, rest sourced from reference TRBV28 and TRBJ1-1, is DVKVTQSSRYLVKRTGEKVFLECVQDMDHENMFWYRQDPGLGLRLIYFSYDVKMKEKGDIPEGYSVSREKKERFSLILESASTNQTSMYLCASSSMRAFFGQGTRLTVV.

This clone occurred once. The chain uses TRBV7-2 and TRBJ2-7, with D unclear. Germline values: CDR1 SGHTA, CDR2 FQGNSA. Trimming took off 3 bases at V and 3 bases at J, with 15 bases between the two ends. The length of the CDR3 is 15 residues. CDR3 protein: CASSLSVSAYYEQYF. The CDR3 DNA reads TGTGCCAGCAGCTTGTCCGTGAGTGCCTACTACGAGCAGTACTTC.

The chain recombines TRBV5-1 with TRBJ1-5, with 11 bases matching TRBD1. This CDR3 comprises 16 residues. The V gene end was trimmed by 0 bases and the J gene end by 1 base; junction bases not matched to a gene: 0. Germline-derived CDR1 and CDR2 are SGHRS and YFSETQ. CDR3 loop: CASSLGTGGSNQPQHF. DNA of the CDR3: TGCGCCAGCAGCTTGGGGACAGGGGGCAGCAATCAGCCCCAGCATTTT.

This chain connects TRBV15 to TRBJ2-5, with D possibly matching TRBD1 (5 bases). Trimming shortened V by 4 bases and J by 2 bases, and 8 bases separated the two germline ends. Germline values: CDR1 LNHNV, CDR2 YYDKDF (reference sequence). This CDR3 contains 13 residues. The CDR3 sequence: CATSNRYQETQYF. CDR3 sequence (DNA): TGTGCCACCAGCAACAGGTATCAAGAGACCCAGTACTTC.